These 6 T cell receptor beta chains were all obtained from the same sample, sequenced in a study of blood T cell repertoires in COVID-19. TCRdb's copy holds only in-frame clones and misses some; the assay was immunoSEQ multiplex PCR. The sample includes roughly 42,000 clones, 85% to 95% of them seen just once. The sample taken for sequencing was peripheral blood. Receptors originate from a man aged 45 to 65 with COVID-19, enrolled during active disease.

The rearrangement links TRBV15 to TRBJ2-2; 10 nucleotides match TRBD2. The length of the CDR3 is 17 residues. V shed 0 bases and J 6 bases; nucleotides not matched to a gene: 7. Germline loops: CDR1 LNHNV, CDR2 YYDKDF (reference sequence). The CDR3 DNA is TGTGCCACCAGCAGAGATCATAGCGGGAGGAGGTCCGGGGAGCTGTTTTTT. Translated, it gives CATSRDHSGRRSGELFF.

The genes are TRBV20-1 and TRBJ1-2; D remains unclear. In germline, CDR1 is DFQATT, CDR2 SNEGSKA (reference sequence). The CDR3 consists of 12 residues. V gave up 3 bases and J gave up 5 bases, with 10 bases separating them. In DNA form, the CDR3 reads TGCAGTGCTAGTGGCCAGGCTTATGGCTACACCTTC. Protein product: CSASGQAYGYTF.

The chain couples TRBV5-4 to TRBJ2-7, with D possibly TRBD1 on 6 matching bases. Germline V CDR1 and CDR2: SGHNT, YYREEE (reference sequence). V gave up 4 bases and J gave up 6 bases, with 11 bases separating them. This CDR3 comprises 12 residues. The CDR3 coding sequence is TGTGCCAGCAGCGGATGGGACACCGAGCAGTACTTC. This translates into CASSGWDTEQYF.

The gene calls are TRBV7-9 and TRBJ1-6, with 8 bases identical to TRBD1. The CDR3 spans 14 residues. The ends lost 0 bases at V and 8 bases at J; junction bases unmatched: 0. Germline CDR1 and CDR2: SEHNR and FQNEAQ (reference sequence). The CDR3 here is CASSLAQGDSPLHF. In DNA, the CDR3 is TGTGCCAGCAGCTTAGCACAGGGGGATTCACCCCTCCACTTT.

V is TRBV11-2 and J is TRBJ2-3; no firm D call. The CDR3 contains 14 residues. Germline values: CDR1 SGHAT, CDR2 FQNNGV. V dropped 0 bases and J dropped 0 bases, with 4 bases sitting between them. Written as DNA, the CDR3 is TGTGCCAGCAGCTTAGAAGCTAGCACAGATACGCAGTATTTT. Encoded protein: CASSLEASTDTQYF.

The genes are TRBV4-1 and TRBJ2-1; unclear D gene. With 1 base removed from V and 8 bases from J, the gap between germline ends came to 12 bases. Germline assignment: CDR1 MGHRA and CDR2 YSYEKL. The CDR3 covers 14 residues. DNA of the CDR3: TGCGCCAGCAGCCAAGTGATAGTAGTCCATGAGCAGTTCTTC. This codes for CASSQVIVVHEQFF.